A selection of T cell receptor beta chains follows, all from one sample in a study of identical twins. TCRdb re-derived calls from the 5' RACE reads in MiXCR, one entry per CDR3 protein. The sample shows fewer than 350,000 distinct CDR3 sequences, about 8.3% of them seen only once. These same records also appear under a second study, on yellow fever vaccine responses in identical twins.

Sequenced: memory (CD45RO+) T cells sorted from blood. Receptors originate from a woman aged 18 to 35 in good health. Both conserved end residues are part of each CDR3. A D gene is named only where the DNA matches it firmly. Clone size appears in some rows only: once, few, many, or a class for an expanded clone.

size: .
V: TRBV2
J: TRBJ2-1
D: TRBD2
length: 14
CDR3: CASRSGLAGDEQFF
DNA: TGTGCCAGCAGATCGGGACTAGCGGGAGATGAGCAGTTCTTC

size: few
V: TRBV28
J: TRBJ2-5
D: TRBD2
length: 15
CDR3: CASRPKRGGRETQYF
DNA: TGTGCCAGCAGACCTAAGCGGGGGGGCCGAGAGACCCAGTACTTC

size: many
V: TRBV10-2
J: TRBJ2-2
D: TRBD2
length: 15
CDR3: CASSEGLAVTGELFF
DNA: TGCGCCAGCAGTGAGGGGCTAGCGGTAACCGGGGAGCTGTTTTTT

size: .
V: TRBV9
J: TRBJ1-1
D: .
length: 16
CDR3: CASSVQAGTTNTEAFF
DNA: TGTGCCAGCAGCGTACAGGCAGGGACCACGAACACTGAAGCTTTCTTT

size: .
V: TRBV10-3
J: TRBJ1-6
D: .
length: 13
CDR3: CAISDNRDSPLHF
DNA: TGTGCCATCAGTGACAACAGGGATTCACCCCTCCACTTT

size: few
V: TRBV5-1
J: TRBJ2-5
D: .
length: 15
CDR3: CASSASGPEQETQYF
DNA: TGCGCCAGCAGCGCGAGCGGGCCCGAACAAGAGACCCAGTACTTC

size: .
V: TRBV11-2
J: TRBJ2-3
D: TRBD2
length: 15
CDR3: CASSSPSGGDPAQYF
DNA: TGTGCCAGCAGCTCCCCTAGCGGGGGAGACCCGGCGCAGTATTTT

size: few
V: TRBV3-1
J: TRBJ2-2
D: TRBD1
length: 17
CDR3: CASSPYVGTGIPGELFF
DNA: TGTGCCAGCAGCCCCTACGTCGGGACAGGGATTCCCGGGGAGCTGTTTTTT

size: many
V: TRBV20-1
J: TRBJ2-1
D: .
length: 14
CDR3: CSAPHSGTYNEQFF
DNA: TGCAGTGCTCCTCATAGCGGAACCTACAATGAGCAGTTCTTC

size: many
V: TRBV5-1
J: TRBJ1-1
D: .
length: 14
CDR3: CASSPLSASTEAFF
DNA: TGCGCCAGCAGCCCGCTCTCGGCTAGCACTGAAGCTTTCTTT

size: few
V: TRBV10-3
J: TRBJ2-2
D: .
length: 18
CDR3: CAISDDKDREGNTGELFF
DNA: TGTGCCATCAGTGACGATAAGGACAGGGAGGGGAACACCGGGGAGCTGTTTTTT

size: many
V: TRBV7-9
J: TRBJ2-2
D: TRBD2
length: 17
CDR3: CASSLLEREANTGELFF
DNA: TGTGCCAGCAGCTTATTGGAGCGGGAGGCGAACACCGGGGAGCTGTTTTTT

size: few
V: TRBV29-1
J: TRBJ2-7
D: TRBD1
length: 15
CDR3: CSVVASGQGAREQYF
DNA: TGCAGCGTTGTAGCATCGGGACAGGGGGCGCGGGAGCAGTACTTC

size: many
V: TRBV12-3/TRBV12-4
J: TRBJ2-1
D: .
length: 17
CDR3: CASSSRFGSTAYNEQFF
DNA: TGTGCCAGCAGTTCCCGCTTCGGCTCGACAGCATACAATGAGCAGTTCTTC

size: few
V: TRBV2
J: TRBJ2-7
D: TRBD2
length: 13
CDR3: CASKLAGVYEQYF
DNA: TGTGCCAGCAAACTAGCGGGAGTTTACGAGCAGTACTTC

size: few
V: TRBV12-3/TRBV12-4
J: TRBJ1-1
D: TRBD1
length: 14
CDR3: CASSLGTGITEAFF
DNA: TGTGCCAGCAGCCTAGGGACAGGAATCACTGAAGCTTTCTTT

size: many
V: TRBV6-1
J: TRBJ1-6
D: .
length: 13
CDR3: CASKYPDNSPLHF
DNA: TGTGCCAGCAAGTACCCGGATAATTCACCCCTCCACTTT

size: many
V: TRBV7-9
J: TRBJ1-1
D: TRBD1
length: 17
CDR3: CASSSGDRTGLDTEAFF
DNA: TGTGCCAGCAGCTCCGGAGATAGGACAGGGCTGGATACTGAAGCTTTCTTT

size: .
V: TRBV5-8
J: TRBJ2-2
D: TRBD1
length: 15
CDR3: CASSPSHRGTGELFF
DNA: TGTGCCAGCAGCCCATCCCACAGGGGCACCGGGGAGCTGTTTTTT

size: few
V: TRBV24-1
J: TRBJ2-7
D: .
length: 11
CDR3: CATSTGYEQYF
DNA: TGTGCCACCAGTACTGGCTACGAGCAGTACTTC

size: many
V: TRBV12-3/TRBV12-4
J: TRBJ2-7
D: TRBD1
length: 14
CDR3: CASSWDRGIFEQYF
DNA: TGTGCCAGCAGTTGGGACAGGGGAATCTTCGAGCAGTACTTC

size: many
V: TRBV6-1
J: TRBJ1-1
D: .
length: 13
CDR3: CASSLGDWDEAFF
DNA: TGTGCCAGCAGCCTGGGGGACTGGGATGAAGCTTTCTTT

size: many
V: TRBV6-6
J: TRBJ2-1
D: TRBD2
length: 13
CDR3: CASSYGTRGEQFF
DNA: TGTGCCAGCAGTTACGGGACTAGAGGTGAGCAGTTCTTC

size: few
V: TRBV5-4
J: TRBJ1-4
D: .
length: 14
CDR3: CASSLDTREEKLFF
DNA: TGTGCCAGCAGCTTGGATACTCGTGAGGAAAAACTGTTTTTT

size: once
V: TRBV5-6
J: TRBJ1-2
D: .
length: 12
CDR3: CAISPGFLCYTF
DNA: TGTGCCATCAGCCCCGGGTTCCTCTGCTACACCTTC

size: few
V: TRBV6-1
J: TRBJ2-5
D: TRBD1
length: 15
CDR3: CASRVDPGGQETQYF
DNA: TGTGCCAGCAGGGTTGATCCAGGGGGCCAAGAGACCCAGTACTTC

size: many
V: TRBV5-1
J: TRBJ1-1
D: .
length: 11
CDR3: CASSSTVGAFF
DNA: TGCGCCAGCAGCTCGACAGTCGGCGCTTTCTTT

size: many
V: TRBV12-3/TRBV12-4
J: TRBJ2-1
D: TRBD2
length: 16
CDR3: CASSSRRDYSSNEQFF
DNA: TGTGCCAGCAGCTCGAGACGGGACTACTCCAGCAATGAGCAGTTCTTC

size: .
V: TRBV12-3/TRBV12-4
J: TRBJ2-5
D: TRBD2
length: 18
CDR3: CASSAPTSGGAGQETQYF
DNA: TGTGCCAGCAGTGCCCCGACTAGCGGGGGGGCTGGGCAAGAGACCCAGTACTTC

size: many
V: TRBV12-3/TRBV12-4
J: TRBJ2-2
D: TRBD2
length: 21
CDR3: CASSSAGRGLTHPQFTGELFF
DNA: TGTGCCAGCAGTTCGGCCGGGAGGGGATTAACCCATCCCCAATTCACCGGGGAGCTGTTTTTT

size: many
V: TRBV12-5
J: TRBJ2-7
D: TRBD1
length: 13
CDR3: CASAYDRGLEQYF
DNA: TGTGCTAGTGCCTACGACAGGGGTCTCGAGCAGTACTTC